The 10 T cell receptor beta chains presented below share a single source sample, sequenced in a study of cytomegalovirus exposure and HLA in healthy donors. Repertoires were generated with immunoSEQ multiplex PCR, while TCRdb's copy carries only in-frame clones and drops some. The profile shows some 200,000 clones, roughly 86% of them singletons. Sequencing input: PBMCs. The receptors originated from a man aged 25 to 40 in good health and CMV-seropositive.

The rearrangement uses TRBV28 and TRBJ2-5; D might be TRBD2 (5 bases). CDR3 length equals 15 residues. CDR1 is MDHEN and CDR2 is SYDVKM in the germline V gene. V lost 4 bases to trimming and J lost 4 bases, with 16 bases between them. The CDR3 sequence: CASSSTRAGGETQYF. The CDR3 nucleotides are TGTGCCAGCAGTTCAACGAGGGCTGGAGGAGAGACCCAGTACTTC. The variable domain in full, completed from reference TRBV28 and TRBJ2-5, reads DVKVTQSSRYLVKRTGEKVFLECVQDMDHENMFWYRQDPGLGLRLIYFSYDVKMKEKGDIPEGYSVSREKKERFSLILESASTNQTSMYLCASSSTRAGGETQYFGPGTRLLVL.

The CDR3 DNA reads as TGTGCCAGCAGTGAGGGGGCGAGCAATCAGCCCCAGCATTTT. Translating it yields CASSEGASNQPQHF. The chain recombines TRBV2 with TRBJ1-5, with TRBD1 as a possible D gene (6 bases). The CDR3 consists of 14 residues. CDR1 and CDR2 (germline): SNHLY, FYNNEI. The V end was cut by 3 bases, the J end by 1 base, with 7 bases between.

V is TRBV29-1 and J is TRBJ2-3, with 8 bases matching TRBD1. The CDR3 is 14 amino acids. The germline V gene has CDR1 SQVTM and CDR2 ANQGSEA. V gave up 4 bases and J gave up 0 bases; unmatched junction bases: 3. The CDR3 coding sequence is TGCAGCGTTGCCGGACAGGGAAGCACAGATACGCAGTATTTT. Amino acid sequence: CSVAGQGSTDTQYF.

This chain connects TRBV18 to TRBJ1-1, with D maybe TRBD1 (5 bases). Trimming removed 3 bases at V and 1 base at J, with 9 bases between. This CDR3 is built from 14 residues. Per germline, CDR1 KGHSH and CDR2 LQKENI. CDR3 coding DNA: TGTGCCAGCTCACCCGGCCAGGGGAACACTGAAGCTTTCTTT. It codes for CASSPGQGNTEAFF.

The rearrangement uses TRBV7-3 and TRBJ1-1; D is unresolved. The CDR3 loop spans 13 amino acids. Per germline, CDR1 SGHTA and CDR2 FQGTGA. V was shortened by 2 bases and J by 5 bases, with 9 bases between the two germline ends. CDR3 DNA sequence: TGTGCCAGCAGCTTATACGGAAATACTGAAGCTTTCTTT. Protein: CASSLYGNTEAFF.

This clone was detected only a few times. This rearrangement joins TRBV2 to TRBJ1-5, with a possible D match to TRBD1 (5 bases). Trimming stripped 7 bases from V and 6 bases from J, with 13 bases between. The length of the CDR3 is 13 residues. The V gene's germline CDR1 is SNHLY and CDR2 FYNNEI. The CDR3 reads CASKGREGQPQHF. CDR3 sequence (DNA): TGTGCCAGCAAGGGCAGGGAGGGTCAGCCCCAGCATTTT.

The chain uses TRBV5-1 and TRBJ2-2; D possibly uses TRBD1 or TRBD2 (5 bases each). The V end lost 4 bases, the J end lost 5 bases, and 18 bases lay between the germline ends. The CDR3 consists of 16 residues. The V gene's germline CDR1 is SGHRS and CDR2 YFSETQ. This chain's CDR3 is CASSPDTTTATGELFF. The CDR3 DNA reads TGCGCCAGCAGCCCGGACACGACTACGGCTACCGGGGAGCTGTTTTTT.

The CDR3 protein is CASRRTGADNQPQHF. CDR3 DNA sequence: TGTGCCAGCAGGCGGACAGGGGCAGACAATCAGCCCCAGCATTTT. The chain links TRBV6-1 to TRBJ1-5; TRBD1 aligns across 9 bases. CDR1 and CDR2 from the germline V gene are MNHNS and SASEGT. With V trimmed by 6 bases and J by 3 bases, 6 bases remained unmatched. This CDR3 has 15 amino acids.

This clone has just one count. This chain connects TRBV6-6 to TRBJ1-2, with TRBD1 matching 7 bases. Germline lookup yields CDR1 MNHNY and CDR2 SVGAGI (reference sequence). The junction had 15 bases not matched to a gene; V was cut back by 7 bases and J by 7 bases. This CDR3 is built from 15 residues. DNA for the CDR3: TGTGCCAGCATTCGCTTAACCCAAGGGGGCGGTGGCTACACCTTC. Translated: CASIRLTQGGGGYTF.

The chain couples TRBV7-9 to TRBJ1-2; no clear D gene. CDR3 length: 14 amino acids. Germline V gene lookup returns CDR1 SEHNR and CDR2 FQNEAQ (reference sequence). Trimming cost V 5 bases and J 2 bases, with 12 bases left between them. CDR3 sequence reads: CASSPAGRNYGYTF. The DNA for the CDR3 is TGTGCCAGCAGCCCCGCGGGCCGGAACTATGGCTACACCTTC.